A single sample gave rise to the 15 T cell receptor beta chains below, sequenced in a study of STAT3 mutations in large granular lymphocyte leukemia. Study-wide points: In T-cell large granular lymphocyte leukemia, about half of patients showed multiple immunodominant subclonotypes.

Profiled with immunoSEQ multiplex PCR; TCRdb holds only in-frame clones, not every one. The sample carries 6,500 to 9,500 clones, roughly three quarters recorded once. These receptors lack a known antigen. Source material: peripheral blood mononuclear cells. These receptors originate from a woman in her thirties or forties with T-cell large granular lymphocyte leukemia. Some clones in this sample may be carry-over from other donors' samples.

The rearrangement links TRBV6-1 to TRBJ1-4; D is possibly TRBD1 (5 bases). CDR1 and CDR2 from the germline V gene are MNHNS and SASEGT. V lost 5 bases to trimming and J lost 3 bases, with 13 bases between them. CDR3 length: 15 residues. The CDR3 loop is CASSSGRSANEKLFF. CDR3 in DNA: TGTGCCAGCAGTTCGGGACGCTCCGCTAATGAAAAACTGTTTTTT.

V is TRBV7-9 and J is TRBJ1-4, with 7 bases identical to TRBD1. The CDR3 totals 18 residues. In germline, CDR1 is SEHNR, CDR2 FQNEAQ (reference sequence). Trimming took 0 bases from V and 6 from J; bases not matched to a gene: 13. Written as DNA, the CDR3 is TGTGCCAGCAGCTTAGCGCTCGTAGGGGGCGCCGCGTATGAAAAACTGTTTTTT. This gives the protein CASSLALVGGAAYEKLFF.

This clone was recorded only once. The chain has TRBV7-9 and TRBJ1-2; 9 nucleotides align to TRBD1. The CDR3 is made up of 14 amino acids. Unmatched junction bases numbered 6, after V lost 4 bases and J lost 6 bases. Germline V gene lookup returns CDR1 SEHNR and CDR2 FQNEAQ (reference sequence). CDR3 in DNA: TGTGCCAGCAGCTCGACGGACAGGGGCGATGGCTACACCTTC. This sequence encodes CASSSTDRGDGYTF.

In this sample, this clone is large. The rearrangement joins TRBV4-1 to TRBJ1-2; D is possibly TRBD1 (5 bases). Trimming took 3 bases from V and 2 from J, leaving 16 bases between them. Germline CDR1 is MGHRA and CDR2 is YSYEKL. This CDR3 has 16 amino acids. This chain's CDR3 is CASSHPRDSGNYGYTF. The CDR3 DNA follows: TGCGCCAGCAGCCACCCCCGGGACTCTGGAAACTATGGCTACACCTTC.

In DNA form, the CDR3 reads TGCGCCAGCACCCGATCCTCCTACGAGCAGTACTTC. Amino acid sequence: CASTRSSYEQYF. J is TRBJ2-7 and V is TRBV23-1; no clear D. TRBV23-1 is labeled an ORF, and its function is uncertain. The CDR3 consists of 12 residues. The V and J ends lost 7 bases and 0 bases respectively, with 7 bases between them.

The V gene is TRBV5-1, the J gene TRBJ2-1; 11 bases are a match to TRBD2. The length of the CDR3 is 16 residues. The junction had 11 bases not matched to a gene; V was cut back by 0 bases and J by 12 bases. Germline assignment: CDR1 SGHRS and CDR2 YFSETQ. The CDR3 protein is CASSLAGRLAGILQFF. The DNA of the CDR3 is TGCGCCAGCAGCTTGGCCGGGCGACTAGCGGGGATCTTGCAGTTCTTC.

The rearrangement uses TRBV30 and TRBJ1-1; D is ambiguous. Between the trimmed V and J ends, which lost 0 bases and 5 bases, there was a span of 13 bases. The CDR3 runs to 14 residues. CDR1 is GTSNPN, CDR2 SVGIG, per germline (reference sequence). CDR3 sequence: CAWSVGQGRTEAFF. The CDR3, as DNA: TGTGCCTGGAGTGTTGGCCAAGGTAGGACTGAAGCTTTCTTT. The full variable domain, with the rest looked up from reference TRBV30 and TRBJ1-1, is SQTIHQWPATLVQPVGSPLSLECTVEGTSNPNLYWYRQAAGRGLQLLFYSVGIGQISSEVPQNLSASRPQDRQFILSSKKLLLSDSGFYLCAWSVGQGRTEAFFGQGTRLTVV.

The chain couples TRBV2 to TRBJ2-3; D unresolved. V was trimmed by 7 bases and J by 4 bases, leaving 15 bases between them. This CDR3 is 14 amino acids long. Germline CDR1 is SNHLY and CDR2 is FYNNEI. CDR3 sequence: CASTREYVADTQYF. CDR3 DNA: TGTGCCAGCACAAGGGAATACGTCGCAGATACGCAGTATTTT. Drawing the rest from reference TRBV2 and TRBJ2-3, the complete variable domain is EPEVTQTPSHQVTQMGQEVILRCVPISNHLYFYWYRQILGQKVEFLVSFYNNEISEKSEIFDDQFSVERPDGSNFTLKIRSTKLEDSAMYFCASTREYVADTQYFGPGTRLTVL.

DNA for the CDR3: TGTGCCAGCAGTTACTCGGGTCCTGACAATGAGCAGTTCTTC. Its protein product is CASSYSGPDNEQFF. This rearrangement joins TRBV6-6 to TRBJ2-1; D gene unclear. Between the trimmed V and J ends, which lost 0 bases and 5 bases, there was a span of 8 bases. The length of the CDR3 is 14 residues. Germline CDR1 is MNHNY and CDR2 is SVGAGI (reference sequence).

By its share, this clone is medium-sized. The rearrangement links TRBV7-6 to TRBJ2-5; 7 positions agree with TRBD1. The CDR3 has 15 amino acids. The germline CDR1 and CDR2 sequences are SGHVS and FNYEAQ. Trimming at V came to 6 bases and at J to 1 base, leaving 8 bases not matched to a gene. CDR3 coding DNA: TGTGCCAGCAGGAACCGGGACAGTATCCAAGAGACCCAGTACTTC. Residues: CASRNRDSIQETQYF. Drawing the rest from reference TRBV7-6 and TRBJ2-5, the complete variable domain is GAGVSQSPRYKVTKRGQDVALRCDPISGHVSLYWYRQALGQGPEFLTYFNYEAQQDKSGLPNDRFSAERPEGSISTLTIQRTEQRDSAMYRCASRNRDSIQETQYFGPGTRLLVL.

The chain carries TRBV5-4 and TRBJ1-2, with 7 bases matching TRBD1. CDR1 and CDR2 (germline): SGHNT, YYREEE (reference sequence). The CDR3 is 16 residues long. The V gene end was trimmed by 0 bases and the J gene end by 4 bases; junction bases not matched to a gene: 9. CDR3 loop: CASSLAREGAVYGYTF. CDR3 nucleotides: TGTGCCAGCAGCTTGGCGAGGGAGGGGGCAGTCTATGGCTACACCTTC.

Concerning this clone: Other DNA sequences in the same sample also yield this CDR3. The gene calls are TRBV18 and TRBJ1-2, with a tentative D call TRBD1 (6 bases). V lost 3 bases and J lost 2, with 10 bases in between. There are 14 residues in the CDR3. Germline V gives CDR1 KGHSH, CDR2 LQKENI. CDR3 bases: TGTGCCAGCTCACCGGGGCAGGGGAACTATGGCTACACCTTC. It translates to CASSPGQGNYGYTF.

This chain links TRBV4-1 with TRBJ1-1; D is undetermined. The V and J ends lost 4 bases and 0 bases respectively, with 12 bases between them. The CDR3 contains 15 residues. Looked up from germline, CDR1 is MGHRA and CDR2 is YSYEKL. This CDR3 reads CASSRTGELNTEAFF. CDR3 coding DNA: TGCGCCAGCAGCCGGACGGGAGAGCTGAACACTGAAGCTTTCTTT.

The table lists this clone with a few counts. V gene TRBV10-1 combines with J gene TRBJ1-1; TRBD1 might be the D (6 bases). CDR1 and CDR2 from the germline V gene are WNHNN and SYGVQD (reference sequence). This CDR3 region has 16 residues. V gave up 8 bases and J gave up 3 bases, with 22 bases separating them. CDR3 nucleotides: TGCGCCAGCCCTCGAATACTGTTGGGGGCGGACACTGAAGCTTTCTTT. Translation gives CASPRILLGADTEAFF.

The J gene is TRBJ1-2, the V gene TRBV5-1; 7 positions agree with TRBD1. CDR3 size: 12 residues. The V gene end was trimmed by 8 bases and the J gene end by 7 bases; junction bases not matched to a gene: 8. Germline CDR1 and CDR2: SGHRS and YFSETQ. CDR3 bases: TGCGCCAGTGACAGGGCAAGTGGTGGCTACACCTTC. It encodes CASDRASGGYTF.